The text below deals with one TCR beta chain. Its antigen remains unknown. The PCR had 60 Vbeta and 13 Jbeta primers. The protocol was immunoSEQ multiplex PCR, while the TCRdb copy is restricted to in-frame clones and leaves out a portion. The sample has 130,000 or so clones; the top ten hold roughly 1.4%. The data are from a study of cytomegalovirus exposure and HLA in healthy donors. Findings of the study overall: TCR beta V segments were, for the most part, productive about 87% or about 30% of the time in an earlier analysis. Researchers reported in a later analysis that common viral pathogens appeared linked to several top clusters. Reportedly, a later analysis found an Asian-associated ancestry cluster had fewer N-insertions than the roughly 630-donor mean.

The source material was PBMCs. The clonotype was recovered from a middle-aged woman in good health and CMV-seronegative.

CDR3 residues: CAISESADRGHGYTF. DNA for the CDR3: TGTGCCATCAGTGAGTCGGCGGACAGGGGGCATGGCTACACCTTC. V gene TRBV10-3 combines with J gene TRBJ1-2, with TRBD1 matching over 11 bases. From germline, CDR1 is ENHRY and CDR2 SYGVKD. V dropped 0 bases and J dropped 6; count of bases not matched to a gene: 3. There are 15 residues in the CDR3.